This T cell receptor beta chain was captured by sequencing in a study of cytomegalovirus exposure and HLA in healthy donors (dated by TCRdb to about 2017). A note on the overall study: An earlier analysis of around 600 of the donors reported 250 to 300 Gb of sequence data and 117 million unique TCR beta sequences from 150 million to 200 million T cells. Roughly 320 gigabases of sequencing data and approximately 92 million unique TCR sequences made up an early release that covered some 640 HLA-typed donors. Among the approximately 430 genotyped donors, approximately 76% belonged to the genetic ancestry cluster associated with self-reported Caucasian donors. The study aimed to test whether signatures of past pathogen exposure could be identified by cataloging public T cell receptors. The T cell repertoires of 700 or so subjects were profiled by immunosequencing and related to cytomegalovirus serostatus. Along with the roughly 670-subject first cohort, a separate validation cohort of over a hundred different subjects was used. The study combined high-throughput TCR immunosequencing, statistical association of individual TCRs with disease status, and machine learning to predict cytomegalovirus infection status. To study patterns of TCR occurrence, a later analysis re-analyzed previously published TCR beta repertoires from 700 or so donors and added high-resolution HLA genotyping. Rather than using new phenotypic data, the later analysis identified candidate immune exposures from TCR beta sequences and from how often those sequences occurred across donors. In an earlier analysis of several hundred of the donors, high-throughput TCR beta sequencing was used to judge whether each TCR beta V gene segment behaved as functional or pseudogenic. Donor age, sex, ethnicity and CMV serostatus were compiled alongside the repertoire data. In a later genetic analysis, genome-wide SNP genotypes for about 65% of the 666 donors were used, and that subset was treated as a discovery cohort. All discovery cohort repertoires had been generated using a single sequencing platform. HLA typing included class I and class II loci at four-digit resolution. Typing coverage varied by locus: roughly 620-630 donors for A, B, C, DRB1 and DQB1; more than 500 for DQA1; more than 600 for DPA1; around 450 for DPB1. A few DR-DQ haplotypes were handled as single units for association and clustering because linkage in the cohort was strong. Among some 400 genotyped donors of the cohort, an average of around 250,000 unique TCR beta nucleotide sequences was sequenced per donor, of which about 18% were non-productive.

Preparation of the library involved the immunoSEQ multiplex PCR assay. For the multiplex PCR, a mixture combining 60 forward primers for TCR Vbeta segments and 13 reverse primers for TCR Jbeta segments was used. Amplification of the CDR3 region of rearranged TCR beta genes was performed with a multiplex PCR assay on genomic DNA. The Illumina HiSeq System was used to sequence the amplified TCR beta libraries as 87-base-pair reads. The original pipeline was this. In a later analysis, 70 million to 95 million unique TCR beta chains were counted across the approximately 640 repertoires, and roughly 10 million of these chains were shared by at least two donors. A nearest-neighbor algorithm error-corrected the raw reads and collapsed the reads into unique sequences, merging closely related sequences to remove PCR and sequencing errors. Alignment of CDR3 sequences to IMGT reference sequences was used to assign V, D and J gene segments. For a sequence to be retained, a match of at least six nucleotides to both a V gene segment and a J gene segment was required. Rearrangements were classified as productive when the CDR3 lacked stop codons and remained in frame with V and J, and all other rearrangements were classified as non-productive. Following IMGT convention, CDR3 was defined as the stretch from the second conserved V-encoded cysteine up to the conserved J-encoded phenylalanine. Sequences without an unambiguous match to a single V gene segment were excluded from the earlier analysis of over 500 of the donors. In an earlier analysis of several hundred of the donors, V segments were called functional above 56.7% productive rearrangements and were called segregating when the between-donor standard deviation exceeded 5%. A statistical classification framework was built to diagnose cytomegalovirus status from the catalog of TCR beta chain sequences. In a later analysis, TCR nucleotide sequences were compared against IMGT/GENE-DB human TR gene sequences so that V and J genes could be assigned. A later analysis assigned CDR3 sequences and most-parsimonious VDJ recombination scenarios with the TCRdist pipeline. In a later analysis, every TCR beta chain was defined by the combination of its CDR3 amino acid sequence and its V-gene family, and reads without a unique V-gene family were dropped. As a way to deal with suspected cross-contamination and a sequencing artifact, a later analysis dropped 450 to 600 nucleotide sequences that were highly shared and had low generation probability. In a later analysis, a clonal expansion index was calculated for each public chain from normalized within-repertoire ranks of inferred template counts. A later analysis computed generation probabilities with a VDJ recombination model fitted to out-of-frame rearrangements, and checked the results against IGoR. In a later analysis, hypergeometric tests were used to score TCR-TCR, TCR-HLA and TCR-CMV co-occurrence, with a repertoire-size bias correction applied to TCR pairs. False discovery rates were estimated in a later analysis by permuting HLA or CMV assignments 20 times. In a later analysis, co-occurring TCRs were grouped with DBSCAN, and TCRdist sequence similarity was added when clustering was performed within HLA-allele-positive subsets. Repertoires with fewer than 30,000 or more than 120,000 public chains, plus five repertoires with anomalous nucleotide sharing, were excluded from co-occurrence clustering. TCRdb re-hosts the immuneACCESS table, in-frame sequences only. Its copies lack some clones; in the studies checked, an unresolved V gene accounts for under half of them, and the cause for the rest is not known. V and J calls plus clone size are reproduced from that table; the DNA served to infer D and trimming. Within this sample are under 150,000 clones, with roughly 80% of them counted one time only. Of the sample, 3% is held by the ten largest clones.

The cohort consisted of approximately 670 healthy bone marrow donors. All cohort members were sampled while nominally healthy, although unrecorded immune exposures were likely present. The donor tested CMV seropositive, placing the donor among the 310 or so seropositive members of the cohort. A peripheral blood sample was provided by each donor, and peripheral blood mononuclear cells were used for TCR beta sequencing. Genomic DNA extraction from the blood cell samples was performed with the Qiagen DNeasy Blood Extraction Kit. With respect to this clone: The antigen it binds to is not known. The record has no base qualities; no much larger clone is one base away.

V has 0 bases trimmed and J has 10 bases trimmed; junction bases matching no gene number 5. According to the germline V gene (reference sequence), CDR1 reads SEHNR and CDR2 reads FQNEAQ. The CDR3 goes from the cysteine to the phenylalanine over 14 residues. Only the CDR3 part of the read is kept: 42 bases, read in frame from the first base. On the study overall, not on this receptor specifically: The authors suggested that the approach could potentially be generalized to other disease states and immunological phenotypes. Because some donors lacked HLA typing at each locus, the association tests relied only on the typed subset. Several of the top co-occurrence clusters appeared to be linked to parvovirus B19, influenza, CMV and Epstein-Barr virus, according to a later analysis. Linkage disequilibrium might explain the correlated functional status among segregating V segments, but an unknown experimental factor could not be ruled out. Specific HLA alleles were associated with over 15,000 TCR beta sequences at a false discovery rate of 0.05 in a later analysis. Only TCR beta chains were sequenced in this cohort, and the absence of alpha or paired-chain data limited detectable features. The only immune exposure information available for the cohort was CMV serostatus. In vitro tests confirmed that a few of the cytomegalovirus-associated TCR beta chains recognize cytomegalovirus antigens. Most CMV-associated TCR beta chains appeared to be HLA-restricted in a later analysis, and the HLA associations seemed to be driven largely by CMV exposure. A further reported finding was that TCR beta sequences accurately predicted the HLA-A and HLA-B alleles for most subjects in the first cohort. According to a later genetic analysis, donors in an Asian-associated ancestry cluster had fewer N-insertions in productive TCRs than the approximately 630-donor mean. Broadly in line with IMGT annotations, most TCR beta V segments showed up in productive rearrangements about 87% or about 30% of the time in an earlier analysis of roughly 590 of the donors. While some public TCRs were present in many individuals, most TCR sequences turned up only very rarely across donors. A later genetic analysis associated a missense DCLRE1C variant with V-gene and J-gene trimming of TCR beta chains, and an independent cohort replicated the association. A later analysis found that TCR association rates varied across HLA loci, with DRB1 alleles showing the most associated TCRs and HLA-C alleles the fewest. Compared with equally common non-associated chains, HLA-associated TCR beta chains in a later analysis were more clonally expanded and had lower generation probabilities. Sequencing depth was assumed to be roughly uniform across donors in the presence/absence analyses, though that assumption may not hold. The study gave a list of 150 to 200 TCR beta chains associated with cytomegalovirus. A group of highly shared sequence variants was considered likely to be a technical artifact of the sequencing pipeline. The 87-base-pair reads could not distinguish some IMGT-functional V segments, including TRBV6-2 and TRBV6-3, so those segments were excluded. The classifier was reported to diagnose cytomegalovirus status with high specificity and sensitivity in both the original and validation cohorts. About 17 rarely observed V segments, including chromosome 9 orphons, were excluded from the earlier analysis of about 500 of the donors because counts were too low. Strong co-occurrence of HLA alleles, especially DR and DQ, made assigning TCR associations to individual alleles difficult.

Sequenced material: PBMCs. The chain links TRBV7-9 with TRBJ1-4; the junction holds 7 bases that match TRBD1. The clonotype comes from a man aged 35-49 years in good health and CMV-seropositive. The nucleotides are TGTGCCAGCAGCTTAGCTGGACAGGTAGTAAAACTGTTTTTT. This translates into CASSLAGQVVKLFF.